The 16 T cell receptor beta chains presented below share a single source sample, sequenced in a study of OX40 agonist ivuxolimab in advanced cancers. TCRdb keeps only in-frame clones here, not all; method: immunoSEQ multiplex PCR. The data contain about 79,000 clones, about nine tenths of them singletons. The specimen comprised CD4+ or CD8+ T cells sorted from blood, sampled in a trial of the OX40 agonist ivuxolimab. These TCRs come from an adult with an advanced solid tumor such as melanoma, head and neck, liver or kidney cancer.

This rearrangement joins TRBV19 to TRBJ1-2; D gene unclear. V lost 3 bases and J 6 bases, leaving 8 bases between the germline ends. CDR3 size: 12 residues. Looked up from germline, CDR1 is LNHDA and CDR2 is SQIVND (reference sequence). As DNA, the CDR3 is TGTGCCAGTAGTATCTCGGGTGATGGCTACACCTTC. This gives the protein CASSISGDGYTF.

The chain links TRBV18 to TRBJ2-1; the match to TRBD2 covers 11 bases. Germline V gives CDR1 KGHSH, CDR2 LQKENI. The length of the CDR3 is 14 residues. The trim removed 3 bases at V and 6 bases at J, leaving 1 base unmatched. CDR3 DNA: TGTGCCAGCTCACCGGGGACTAGCGGCAATGAGCAGTTCTTC. This gives the protein CASSPGTSGNEQFF. Variable domain in full (rest from reference TRBV18 and TRBJ2-1): NAGVMQNPRHLVRRRGQEARLRCSPMKGHSHVYWYRQLPEEGLKFMVYLQKENIIDESGMPKERFSAEFPKEGPSILRIQQVVRGDSAAYFCASSPGTSGNEQFFGPGTRLTVL.

This clone was counted between two and nine times. J is TRBJ2-3 and V is TRBV7-9; the D gene is possibly TRBD2 (6 bases). Germline CDR1 and CDR2: SEHNR and FQNEAQ (reference sequence). This CDR3 contains 18 residues. The V gene lost 1 base and the J gene lost 4 bases, with 21 bases spanning the gap. The CDR3 coding sequence is TGTGCCAGCAGCTTAGTAGGGCATAGCGGACCCGCGGCAGATACGCAGTATTTT. This gives the protein CASSLVGHSGPAADTQYF.

The rearrangement joins TRBV10-3 to TRBJ1-2, with TRBD1 matching 7 bases. The CDR3 loop spans 16 amino acids. CDR1 is ENHRY and CDR2 is SYGVKD in the germline V gene. The V segment lost 7 bases and the J segment 6 bases; nucleotides outside the gene matches: 17. CDR3 DNA: TGTGCCATCACCGCCTCGGTAGGGGGCCGCCTAGATGGCTACACCTTC. Translation: CAITASVGGRLDGYTF.

This CDR3 reads CASSRTSGSTDTQYF. CDR3 nucleotide sequence: TGTGCCAGCAGTCGGACTAGCGGCAGCACAGATACGCAGTATTTT. V gene TRBV5-4 combines with J gene TRBJ2-3; 10 bases fit TRBD2. Germline CDR1 SGHNT, CDR2 YYREEE (reference sequence). V lost 5 bases and J lost 0; bases outside the gene matches: 3. This CDR3 spans 15 amino acids. The whole variable domain, remainder taken from reference TRBV5-4 and TRBJ2-3, is ETGVTQSPTHLIKTRGQQVTLRCSSQSGHNTVSWYQQALGQGPQFIFQYYREEENGRGNFPPRFSGLQFPNYSSELNVNALELDDSALYLCASSRTSGSTDTQYFGPGTRLTVL.

This sequence joins TRBV28 and TRBJ1-5; TRBD1 might be the D (5 bases). Trimming took off 6 bases at V and 5 bases at J, with 17 bases between the two ends. Germline CDR1 reads MDHEN; CDR2 reads SYDVKM. This CDR3 is 15 amino acids long. The CDR3 DNA sequence: TGTGCCAGCAGCCCGAGCGGGGGAGGCGATCAGCCCCAGCATTTT. This translates into CASSPSGGGDQPQHF.

This rearrangement joins TRBV7-2 to TRBJ2-2; D remains ambiguous. Germline CDR1 is SGHTA and CDR2 is FQGNSA. This CDR3 is built from 15 residues. V was clipped by 0 bases and J by 0 bases, with 5 bases between them. CDR3 protein: CASSLALANTGELFF. As DNA, the CDR3 is TGTGCCAGCAGCTTAGCTCTAGCGAACACCGGGGAGCTGTTTTTT.

The chain employs TRBV29-1 and TRBJ1-5; TRBD1 is a possible D gene (5 bases). Germline loops: CDR1 SQVTM, CDR2 ANQGSEA. This CDR3 spans 13 amino acids. Trimming took off 5 bases at V and 0 bases at J, with 8 bases between the two ends. Here the CDR3 reads CSVQQDSNQPQHF. The CDR3 DNA reads as TGCAGCGTTCAACAGGATAGCAATCAGCCCCAGCATTTT. Full variable domain (rest looked up from reference TRBV29-1 and TRBJ1-5): SAVISQKPSRDICQRGTSLTIQCQVDSQVTMMFWYRQQPGQSLTLIATANQGSEATYESGFVIDKFPISRPNLTFSTLTVSNMSPEDSSIYLCSVQQDSNQPQHFGDGTRLSIL.

The rearrangement joins TRBV28 to TRBJ2-5; 14 nucleotides agree with TRBD2. This CDR3 comprises 18 residues. Germline V gives CDR1 MDHEN, CDR2 SYDVKM. Losses at the gene ends were 2 bases for V and 5 bases for J; bases not matched to a gene: 10. This CDR3 reads CASSLGVGTSGSGETQYF. DNA for the CDR3: TGTGCCAGCAGTTTAGGGGTCGGGACTAGCGGGAGCGGGGAGACCCAGTACTTC.

V is TRBV7-8 and J is TRBJ2-1; 7 nucleotides align to TRBD2. The CDR3 is made up of 15 amino acids. V was clipped by 2 bases and J by 9 bases; unmatched bases: 10. CDR1 SGHVS and CDR2 FQNEAQ come from the germline V gene. CDR3 coding DNA: TGTGCCAGCAGCTTACGGGACTACCAATCCGGTGAGCAGTTCTTC. It is translated as CASSLRDYQSGEQFF.

J is TRBJ2-1 and V is TRBV10-2; TRBD2 agrees at 14 bases. The CDR3 consists of 17 residues. Unmatched junction bases numbered 8, after V lost 4 bases and J lost 6 bases. Germline CDR1 and CDR2: WSHSY and SAAADI. The CDR3, as DNA: TGCGCCAGCAGTGGAGGGACTAGCGGGAGATTAGGCAATGAGCAGTTCTTC. Protein: CASSGGTSGRLGNEQFF.

The chain joins TRBV4-2 to TRBJ2-1, with 11 nucleotides matching TRBD2. The CDR3 is 16 residues long. Germline assignment: CDR1 LGHNA and CDR2 YNFKEQ. Losses at the gene ends were 4 bases for V and 5 bases for J; bases not matched to a gene: 7. The DNA of the CDR3 is TGTGCCAGCAGCCGCCTACTAGCGGGGGCCAACAATGAGCAGTTCTTC. It codes for CASSRLLAGANNEQFF.

This clone was recorded only once. This chain joins TRBV7-9 and TRBJ2-1, with D possibly called TRBD1 or TRBD2 (5 bases each). CDR3 length: 16 amino acids. V was pared by 5 bases and J by 6 bases, with 20 bases between. The V gene's germline CDR1 is SEHNR and CDR2 FQNEAQ (reference sequence). CDR3 residues: CASSPPRGGRANEQFF. The CDR3 DNA is TGTGCCAGCAGCCCCCCTCGTGGGGGAAGGGCCAATGAGCAGTTCTTC.

The chain combines TRBV5-1 with TRBJ2-7; 10 nucleotides align to TRBD1. The J segment lost 9 bases and the V segment lost 4 bases, leaving 10 bases of the junction unmatched. Germline V gives CDR1 SGHRS, CDR2 YFSETQ. This CDR3 is 14 amino acids long. CDR3 protein: CASSPGQGETGQYF. DNA for the CDR3: TGCGCCAGCAGCCCAGGACAGGGGGAGACAGGGCAGTACTTC.

This sequence joins TRBV6-6 and TRBJ1-2; a weak D match, TRBD1 (6 bases). Germline V lookup: CDR1 MNHNY, CDR2 SVGAGI (reference sequence). This CDR3 region has 14 residues. V lost 0 bases and J 2 bases, leaving 7 bases between the germline ends. The CDR3 reads CASSYSGGNYGYTF. The CDR3 DNA is TGTGCCAGCAGTTACTCAGGGGGGAACTATGGCTACACCTTC.

Concerning this clone itself: At one boundary the junction diverges from the germline segment, which might be a read error. This chain joins TRBV28 and TRBJ1-1; 12 bases fit TRBD1. The CDR3 spans 16 residues. CDR1 is MDHEN and CDR2 is SYDVKM in the germline V gene. CDR3 nucleotide sequence: TGTGCCTGCAGTAGCGGGACAGGGGGCGGCGACACTGAAGCTTTCTTT. This gives the protein CACSSGTGGGDTEAFF.